One sample yielded the 25 T cell receptor beta chains listed below, sequenced in a study of OX40 agonist ivuxolimab in advanced cancers. Clones were read by immunoSEQ multiplex PCR, and TCRdb kept only the in-frame ones, dropping some. The table includes under 70,000 clones, approximately 81% detected once. The source material was CD4+ or CD8+ T cells sorted from blood, sampled in a trial of the OX40 agonist ivuxolimab. The receptors were sampled from an adult with an advanced solid tumor such as melanoma, head and neck, liver or kidney cancer.

This chain connects TRBV29-1 to TRBJ1-2, with D possibly matching TRBD1 (5 bases). Trimming took 1 base from V and 6 from J, leaving 12 bases between them. In germline, CDR1 is SQVTM, CDR2 ANQGSEA. This CDR3 spans 13 amino acids. The CDR3 region has the DNA TGCAGCGTTGAAGTCGGGGGGTGGGATGGCTACACCTTC. Its translation is CSVEVGGWDGYTF.

V and J are TRBV15 and TRBJ1-4, with 7 positions matching TRBD1. In germline, CDR1 is LNHNV, CDR2 YYDKDF (reference sequence). The CDR3 is made up of 15 amino acids. Unmatched junction bases numbered 6, after V lost 1 base and J lost 7 bases. CDR3: CATSRVPGGGEKLFF. The DNA of the CDR3 is TGTGCCACCAGCAGAGTGCCAGGGGGAGGTGAAAAACTGTTTTTT.

This clone came up once. The V call is TRBV6-5, the J call TRBJ2-5, with D unclear. The J call is uncertain, as TRBJ2-7 better fits the DNA end. Germline CDR1 and CDR2: MNHEY and SVGAGI. The CDR3 runs to 15 residues. The CDR3, as DNA: TGTGCCAGCAGGAAGTTCGGGCTTCCCTCCTACGAGCAGTACTTC. It specifies CASRKFGLPSYEQYF.

This clone showed up just a few times. The chain joins TRBV30 to TRBJ1-2, with D hard to call. The germline V gene encodes CDR1 GTSNPN and CDR2 SVGIG (reference sequence). Trimming shortened V by 4 bases and J by 8 bases, and 26 bases separated the two germline ends. The CDR3 has 16 amino acids. CDR3 DNA sequence: TGTGCCTGGATCCCGTTAGGCACGGGAGAAGGGAAAGGCTACACCTTC. Amino acid sequence: CAWIPLGTGEGKGYTF.

This chain links TRBV12-5 with TRBJ2-4; D ambiguous. Between the trimmed V and J ends, which lost 5 bases and 3 bases, there was a span of 20 bases. The CDR3 sequence is 17 residues long. CDR1 is LGHNT and CDR2 is FRNRAP in the germline V gene. In DNA, the CDR3 is TGTGCTAGTGGTCCACACGAAGGTCCTCTAGGCAAAAACATTCAGTACTTC. Its translation: CASGPHEGPLGKNIQYF.

V usage is TRBV6-5 and J usage is TRBJ1-5, with D possibly being TRBD1 (5 bases). Germline CDR1 is MNHEY and CDR2 is SVGAGI. Trimming left V 7 bases short and J 7 bases short, with 14 bases between. This CDR3 spans 13 amino acids. The CDR3, as DNA: TGTGCCAGCAAAACGGGGGAGAGACAGCCCCAGCATTTT. Translated: CASKTGERQPQHF.

This sequence joins TRBV28 and TRBJ2-1, with a tentative D call TRBD2 (6 bases). In germline, CDR1 is MDHEN, CDR2 SYDVKM. V dropped 3 bases and J dropped 10 bases, with 7 bases sitting between them. This CDR3 is 11 amino acids long. The DNA of the CDR3 is TGTGCCAGCAGTTTGGGGAGGGAGCAGTTCTTC. It encodes CASSLGREQFF.

The gene calls are TRBV18 and TRBJ2-3; 9 positions match TRBD1. The CDR3 runs to 14 residues. Germline values: CDR1 KGHSH, CDR2 LQKENI. Unmatched junction bases numbered 6, after V lost 6 bases and J lost 5 bases. The CDR3 here is CASSPGTGRDTQYF. In DNA form, the CDR3 reads TGTGCCAGCTCTCCCGGGACAGGGCGAGATACGCAGTATTTT.

The chain carries TRBV5-4 and TRBJ2-7; possibly TRBD2 for D (5 bases). Trimming cost V 0 bases and J 2 bases, with 12 bases left between them. The CDR3 length is 15 residues. Germline CDR1 SGHNT, CDR2 YYREEE (reference sequence). The DNA of the CDR3 is TGTGCCAGCAGCTTGGGGGCACCCGGGACCTACGAGCAGTACTTC. Protein sequence: CASSLGAPGTYEQYF.

The chain is built from TRBV7-3 and TRBJ2-7, with 9 nucleotides matching TRBD1. Trimming cost V 5 bases and J 5 bases; bases outside gene matches: 7. Germline CDR1 SGHTA, CDR2 FQGTGA. The CDR3 totals 14 residues. CDR3 protein: CASSRGTGSNEQYF. The CDR3 coding sequence is TGTGCCAGCAGCCGTGGGACAGGGAGTAACGAGCAGTACTTC.

This clone has a single count. This chain joins TRBV5-6 and TRBJ2-2, with D hard to call. The V end was cut by 1 base, the J end by 4 bases, with 11 bases between. The CDR3 covers 15 residues. The V gene's germline CDR1 is SGHDT and CDR2 YYEEEE. Written as DNA, the CDR3 is TGTGCCAGCAGCTTGAAAGGCCAGCGCACCGGGGAGCTGTTTTTT. It yields the protein CASSLKGQRTGELFF.

V gene TRBV15 combines with J gene TRBJ1-5; D is uncertain. Trimming took off 6 bases at V and 5 bases at J, with 11 bases between the two ends. Germline CDR1 is LNHNV and CDR2 is YYDKDF (reference sequence). This CDR3 comprises 13 residues. DNA for the CDR3: TGTGCCACCAGTCGGACCCAGGATCAGCCCCAGCATTTT. Amino acids: CATSRTQDQPQHF.

This clone was recorded once. The chain links TRBV19 to TRBJ2-1, with 10 bases matching TRBD2. The V gene end was trimmed by 10 bases and the J gene end by 2 bases; junction bases not matched to a gene: 11. Germline V gene data show CDR1 as LNHDA and CDR2 as SQIVND (reference sequence). CDR3 length: 16 amino acids. This chain's CDR3 is CATEGLGTSAYNEQFF. The CDR3 DNA follows: TGTGCCACAGAGGGGTTGGGGACTAGCGCCTACAATGAGCAGTTCTTC.

In this sample, this clone turned up once. The chain has TRBV18 and TRBJ2-1; 7 bases line up with TRBD1. Per the germline V gene, CDR1 is KGHSH and CDR2 is LQKENI. The trim removed 1 base at V and 9 bases at J, leaving 9 bases unmatched. The CDR3 length is 15 residues. The DNA for the CDR3 is TGTGCCAGCTCACCACGGAACAGGGGCCAGGGTGAGCAGTTCTTC. This translates into CASSPRNRGQGEQFF.

About this clone: At the DNA level, this CDR3 is encoded by other sequences in the same sample as well. V is TRBV7-9 and J is TRBJ1-3, with unresolved D. V was shortened by 5 bases and J by 0 bases, with 5 bases between the two germline ends. The CDR3 is 13 residues long. Germline values: CDR1 SEHNR, CDR2 FQNEAQ (reference sequence). CDR3 nucleotides: TGTGCCAGCAGCCTAAGCTCTGGAAACACCATATATTTT. The encoded protein is CASSLSSGNTIYF.

The V call is TRBV19, the J call TRBJ1-2, with D uncertain. There are 13 residues in the CDR3. The ends were cut back, 1 base at V and 2 bases at J, with 5 bases in the middle. Germline CDR1 and CDR2: LNHDA and SQIVND (reference sequence). The CDR3 sequence is CASSIGLNYGYTF. CDR3 sequence (DNA): TGTGCCAGTAGTATAGGGCTCAACTATGGCTACACCTTC.

The J gene is TRBJ2-3, the V gene TRBV5-6, with TRBD1 as a possible D gene (6 bases). Between the trimmed V and J ends, which lost 4 bases and 4 bases, there was a span of 13 bases. The CDR3 length is 14 residues. Germline V gene data show CDR1 as SGHDT and CDR2 as YYEEEE. CDR3 coding DNA: TGTGCCAGCAGCAGGTGGACAGATCCAGATACGCAGTATTTT. Residues: CASSRWTDPDTQYF.

The chain links TRBV27 to TRBJ2-7, with 7 bases aligning to TRBD2. Trimming removed 0 bases from V and 0 bases from J; junction bases left unmatched: 5. The length of the CDR3 is 16 residues. CDR1 is MNHEY, CDR2 SMNVEV, per germline (reference sequence). The CDR3 bases are TGTGCCAGCAGTTTATCGGCTAGCGGAATCTCCTACGAGCAGTACTTC. Its translation: CASSLSASGISYEQYF.

This clone appeared a few times. This sequence joins TRBV7-2 and TRBJ2-7; 8 nucleotides agree with TRBD2. The CDR3 totals 16 residues. Unmatched junction bases numbered 9, after V lost 5 bases and J lost 0 bases. The germline V gene has CDR1 SGHTA and CDR2 FQGNSA. The CDR3 reads CASSHRSGGSSYEQYF. In DNA, the CDR3 is TGTGCCAGCAGCCACCGAAGCGGGGGTAGCTCCTACGAGCAGTACTTC.

CDR3 nucleotides: TGTGCCAGCAGCGTAACAATGAACACTGAAGCTTTCTTT. Translation: CASSVTMNTEAFF. The chain employs TRBV9 and TRBJ1-1; D is uncertain. The CDR3 totals 13 residues. The germline gives CDR1 SGDLS, CDR2 YYNGEE. V dropped 1 base and J dropped 0 bases, with 4 bases sitting between them.

The CDR3 loop reads CASRTGDSGELFF. The CDR3 nucleotides are TGTGCCAGCAGGACCGGGGACTCGGGGGAGCTGTTTTTT. V usage is TRBV25-1 and J usage is TRBJ2-2; TRBD2 might be the D (6 bases). Between the trimmed V and J ends, which lost 6 bases and 8 bases, there was a span of 13 bases. From germline, CDR1 is MGHDK and CDR2 SYGVNS. The CDR3 contains 13 residues.

The chain employs TRBV30 and TRBJ1-1; D is possibly TRBD1 (6 bases). CDR1 and CDR2 from the germline V gene are GTSNPN and SVGIG (reference sequence). CDR3 size: 14 residues. V dropped 4 bases and J dropped 3 bases, with 15 bases sitting between them. In nucleotides, the CDR3 is TGTGCCTGGACCACCGGGGGGCAGGACACTGAAGCTTTCTTT. It specifies CAWTTGGQDTEAFF.

The chain is built from TRBV6-5 and TRBJ2-5, with TRBD2 matching 8 bases. The CDR3 length is 13 residues. Germline V gives CDR1 MNHEY, CDR2 SVGAGI. Germline trimming cut 4 bases from V and 7 bases from J; bases unmatched to any gene: 5. The CDR3 region has the DNA TGTGCCAGCAGTTGGACTAGCCTAGGGACCCAGTACTTC. This gives the protein CASSWTSLGTQYF.

This chain uses TRBV5-4 with TRBJ1-2; 10 bases map to TRBD1. This CDR3 spans 13 amino acids. From germline, CDR1 is SGHNT and CDR2 YYREEE (reference sequence). After removal of 4 bases from V and 6 bases from J, the junction contained 3 bases not matched to a gene. CDR3 in DNA: TGTGCCAGCAGCGGGGACAGGGGAAATGGCTACACCTTC. Translation gives CASSGDRGNGYTF.

The V gene is TRBV5-1, the J gene TRBJ1-1, with TRBD1 as a possible D gene (6 bases). The CDR3 is made up of 13 amino acids. Between the trimmed V and J ends, which lost 8 bases and 1 base, there was a span of 12 bases. In germline, CDR1 is SGHRS, CDR2 YFSETQ. The CDR3 DNA is TGCGCCAGTCGTACAGGGCAGAACACTGAAGCTTTCTTT. It specifies CASRTGQNTEAFF.